The present TCR beta chain was sequenced within a study of Ad26.COV2.S vaccination and SARS-CoV-2 variants. There are 17 residues in the CDR3. V shed 1 base and J 7 bases; nucleotides not matched to a gene: 8. CDR1 is KGHSH, CDR2 LQKENI, per germline. Treatment: approximately 18 received Ad26.COV2.S at low or high dose, single or two shots; 5 received placebo; per-sample allocation not given. The study sampled participants on day 63 after the first vaccine or placebo injection. Method: immunoSEQ multiplex PCR; TCRdb's copy keeps in-frame clones and lacks some. The sample records more than 300,000 clones, approximately 86% being singletons.

This material consisted of peripheral blood, taken in a trial of Ad26.COV2.S vaccine versus placebo. This receptor was taken from a person aged 18-60 years who received the Ad26.COV2.S COVID-19 vaccine or a placebo. V and J are TRBV18 and TRBJ2-4; 12 positions agree with TRBD2. The CDR3 is CASSPLPSGGAINIQYF. The CDR3 nucleotides are TGTGCCAGCTCACCACTGCCTAGCGGGGGGGCTATTAACATTCAGTACTTC. The whole variable domain, remainder taken from reference TRBV18 and TRBJ2-4, is NAGVMQNPRHLVRRRGQEARLRCSPMKGHSHVYWYRQLPEEGLKFMVYLQKENIIDESGMPKERFSAEFPKEGPSILRIQQVVRGDSAAYFCASSPLPSGGAINIQYFGAGTRLSVL.